Below are 28 T cell receptor beta chains sequenced from a single sample in a study of tumor-infiltrating lymphocytes in localized non-small cell lung cancer. Only in-frame clones appear in the TCRdb table, and some are missing; sequencing was by immunoSEQ multiplex PCR. In the table there are 21,000 or so clones, over 60% of which are singletons. The material sequenced was lung tumor tissue. Source of these receptors: a human donor with non-small cell lung cancer.

V and J are TRBV6-5 and TRBJ2-1; D not resolved. The CDR3 sequence is 16 residues long. Germline V gives CDR1 MNHEY, CDR2 SVGAGI. The ends were cut back, 3 bases at V and 0 bases at J, with 12 bases in the middle. The CDR3 protein is CASSYGSRSSYNEQFF. The CDR3 DNA sequence: TGTGCCAGCAGTTATGGATCCAGGAGCTCCTACAATGAGCAGTTCTTC.

V gene TRBV5-1 combines with J gene TRBJ1-4, with D possibly being TRBD1 (5 bases). Germline CDR1 SGHRS, CDR2 YFSETQ. Trimming shortened V by 4 bases and J by 5 bases, and 9 bases separated the two germline ends. The CDR3 totals 13 residues. The CDR3 DNA sequence: TGCGCCAGCAGCATGACAGACAATGAAAAACTGTTTTTT. This encodes CASSMTDNEKLFF.

The chain joins TRBV6-6 to TRBJ1-1; 7 nucleotides line up with TRBD1. Per the germline V gene, CDR1 is MNHNY and CDR2 is SVGAGI (reference sequence). V shed 6 bases and J 10 bases; nucleotides not matched to a gene: 5. This CDR3 contains 11 residues. CDR3 coding DNA: TGTGCCAGCAGGGAGAGACAGGGAGCTTTCTTT. Translating gives CASRERQGAFF.

This rearrangement joins TRBV10-2 to TRBJ2-1, with TRBD2 matching over 12 bases. V gave up 5 bases and J gave up 7 bases; unmatched junction bases: 3. The CDR3 sequence is 14 residues long. Germline lookup yields CDR1 WSHSY and CDR2 SAAADI. CDR3 loop: CASSRTSGANEQFF. CDR3 bases: TGCGCCAGCAGTCGGACTAGCGGGGCTAATGAGCAGTTCTTC.

This CDR3 is CASTAGGSAKNIQYF. CDR3 bases: TGCGCCAGCACCGCGGGGGGGTCAGCCAAAAACATTCAGTACTTC. The J gene is TRBJ2-4, the V gene TRBV5-1; TRBD2 agrees at 9 bases. The CDR3 sequence is 15 residues long. V shed 6 bases, J shed 0 bases, and the junction held 4 bases outside the gene matches. Germline lookup yields CDR1 SGHRS and CDR2 YFSETQ.

V and J are TRBV5-6 and TRBJ1-2, with D possibly matching TRBD1 (6 bases). Trimming pared 5 bases from V and 8 bases from J, leaving 13 bases between. In germline, CDR1 is SGHDT, CDR2 YYEEEE. The CDR3 spans 12 residues. The chain's CDR3 is CASRVTGSGYTF. The CDR3 nucleotides are TGTGCCAGCAGGGTTACAGGGTCGGGCTACACCTTC.

This clone was seen only once. V usage is TRBV29-1 and J usage is TRBJ1-2; tentatively, D is TRBD1 (5 bases). Germline CDR1 reads SQVTM; CDR2 reads ANQGSEA. The CDR3 consists of 14 residues. Trimming removed 2 bases at V and 3 bases at J, with 13 bases between. This CDR3 is CSVERGRGYYGYTF. DNA of the CDR3: TGCAGCGTTGAAAGGGGCAGAGGGTACTATGGCTACACCTTC.

This rearrangement joins TRBV5-1 to TRBJ1-3; 7 bases map to TRBD1. After removal of 4 bases from V and 0 bases from J, the junction contained 13 bases not matched to a gene. Germline V lookup: CDR1 SGHRS, CDR2 YFSETQ. CDR3 length: 18 amino acids. CDR3 sequence reads: CASSGWDSVFHSGNTIYF. DNA of the CDR3: TGCGCCAGCAGCGGGTGGGACAGCGTGTTTCACTCTGGAAACACCATATATTTT.

The chain couples TRBV19 to TRBJ2-7; D is undetermined. The V gene's germline CDR1 is LNHDA and CDR2 SQIVND (reference sequence). The CDR3 is 14 residues long. Trimming stripped 1 base from V and 5 bases from J, with 12 bases between. As DNA, the CDR3 is TGTGCCAGTAGTATAGGTTGGGGTTCGGACGAGCAGTACTTC. Translated, it gives CASSIGWGSDEQYF.

The V call is TRBV30, the J call TRBJ2-1; TRBD2 might be the D (6 bases). V was pared by 5 bases and J by 6 bases, with 14 bases between. There are 13 residues in the CDR3. CDR1 and CDR2 (germline): GTSNPN, SVGIG (reference sequence). The CDR3 DNA reads as TGTGCCTGGGGGCTAGGGAGGTCCAATGAGCAGTTCTTC. Encoded protein: CAWGLGRSNEQFF. Variable domain in full (rest from reference TRBV30 and TRBJ2-1): SQTIHQWPATLVQPVGSPLSLECTVEGTSNPNLYWYRQAAGRGLQLLFYSVGIGQISSEVPQNLSASRPQDRQFILSSKKLLLSDSGFYLCAWGLGRSNEQFFGPGTRLTVL.

V and J are TRBV7-2 and TRBJ2-1; D tentatively reads TRBD1 or TRBD2 (6 bases each). The length of the CDR3 is 16 residues. V was cut by 5 bases and J by 8 bases, with 22 bases left in between. Germline CDR1 and CDR2: SGHTA and FQGNSA. In nucleotides, the CDR3 is TGTGCCAGCAGCCCCAGACCTCCTACGAGGGGGGATGAGCAGTTCTTC. Its protein product is CASSPRPPTRGDEQFF.

This clone was seen once. The V gene is TRBV30, the J gene TRBJ1-1, with TRBD1 matching over 7 bases. J lost 4 bases, V lost 0 bases, and 5 bases had no gene match. This CDR3 contains 14 residues. From germline, CDR1 is GTSNPN and CDR2 SVGIG (reference sequence). The CDR3 nucleotides are TGTGCCTGGAGTGTAGAGGGACAGATCACTGAAGCTTTCTTT. Translation gives CAWSVEGQITEAFF.

Within the sample, this clone is medium-sized (0.01 to 0.1%). The V and J genes are TRBV5-3 and TRBJ1-1, with a weak D call TRBD1 (6 bases). TRBV5-3 is labeled an ORF, and its function is uncertain. Trimming removed 6 bases from V and 11 bases from J, with 20 bases in between. There are 13 residues in the CDR3. The CDR3 reads CARTDGGPRGAFF. The DNA for the CDR3 is TGTGCCAGAACTGATGGGGGGCCTCGTGGGGCTTTCTTT.

This clone was recorded a few times. V and J are TRBV5-6 and TRBJ2-7, with no clear D. The CDR3 is made up of 15 amino acids. The germline CDR1 and CDR2 sequences are SGHDT and YYEEEE. Trimming shortened V by 4 bases and J by 11 bases, and 25 bases separated the two germline ends. The CDR3: CASSHRRADRRQKYF. The CDR3 DNA reads as TGTGCCAGCAGCCACCGACGGGCCGATCGGAGACAAAAGTACTTC.

The chain links TRBV5-1 to TRBJ2-3; no firm D call. This CDR3 comprises 14 residues. Germline CDR1 reads SGHRS; CDR2 reads YFSETQ. With 2 bases removed from V and 0 bases from J, the gap between germline ends came to 7 bases. DNA for the CDR3: TGCGCCAGCAGCTTAGGATTTAGCACAGATACGCAGTATTTT. Translation gives CASSLGFSTDTQYF. The variable domain in full, completed from reference TRBV5-1 and TRBJ2-3, reads KAGVTQTPRYLIKTRGQQVTLSCSPISGHRSVSWYQQTPGQGLQFLFEYFSETQRNKGNFPGRFSGRQFSNSRSEMNVSTLELGDSALYLCASSLGFSTDTQYFGPGTRLTVL.

The gene calls are TRBV5-6 and TRBJ2-1; D is perhaps TRBD2 (6 bases). The germline V gene encodes CDR1 SGHDT and CDR2 YYEEEE. Trimming cost V 4 bases and J 4 bases, with 18 bases left between them. This CDR3 has 16 amino acids. Written as DNA, the CDR3 is TGTGCCAGCAGCGCGGGAATGGGCGGGTCTTACAATGAGCAGTTCTTC. Its protein product is CASSAGMGGSYNEQFF.

This clone was detected only once. The genes are TRBV5-1 and TRBJ1-2; D perhaps matches TRBD1 (5 bases). The V gene's germline CDR1 is SGHRS and CDR2 YFSETQ. V was shortened by 0 bases and J by 1 base, with 7 bases between the two germline ends. The CDR3 loop spans 14 amino acids. CDR3: CASSLVGDNYGYTF. DNA of the CDR3: TGCGCCAGCAGCTTGGTAGGGGATAACTATGGCTACACCTTC.

This chain links TRBV11-3 with TRBJ2-2; D is uncertain. CDR1 is SGHNT, CDR2 YENEEA, per germline. V was cut by 1 base and J by 4 bases, with 10 bases left in between. This CDR3 spans 15 amino acids. CDR3 loop: CASSLVVAVTGELFF. The CDR3 coding sequence is TGTGCCAGCAGCTTAGTAGTCGCGGTCACCGGGGAGCTGTTTTTT.

The rearrangement links TRBV15 to TRBJ2-7, with D perhaps matching TRBD2 (6 bases). Trimming took off 0 bases at V and 4 bases at J, with 16 bases between the two ends. CDR1 is LNHNV, CDR2 YYDKDF, per germline (reference sequence). This CDR3 has 16 residues. In DNA form, the CDR3 reads TGTGCCACCAGCAGAGATAGAAATACGGGGGTTTACGAGCAGTACTTC. It is translated as CATSRDRNTGVYEQYF.

Written as DNA, the CDR3 is TGTGCCAGCTCACCACAGACTAGCGTACCCAATGAGCAGTTCTTC. Protein product: CASSPQTSVPNEQFF. V gene TRBV18 combines with J gene TRBJ2-1; 8 bases fit TRBD2. Germline V gene data show CDR1 as KGHSH and CDR2 as LQKENI. The length of the CDR3 is 15 residues. The J segment lost 6 bases and the V segment lost 1 base, leaving 5 bases of the junction unmatched.

The rearrangement links TRBV6-1 to TRBJ2-1, with 12 nucleotides matching TRBD2. CDR1 and CDR2 (germline): MNHNS, SASEGT. This CDR3 comprises 15 residues. V was pared by 6 bases and J by 7 bases, with 7 bases of the junction left unmatched. In DNA, the CDR3 is TGTGCCAGCAGGGCACAGACTAGCGGGGGAAATGAGCAGTTCTTC. It translates to CASRAQTSGGNEQFF.

The chain is built from TRBV6-1 and TRBJ2-1; D perhaps matches TRBD1 (6 bases). Trimming stripped 4 bases from V and 12 bases from J, with 13 bases between. The CDR3 loop spans 12 amino acids. The germline V gene has CDR1 MNHNS and CDR2 SASEGT. Here the CDR3 DNA reads TGTGCCAGCAGTGCACAGGGTGGGGGGCAGTTCTTC. Protein product: CASSAQGGGQFF.

This chain uses TRBV4-3 with TRBJ2-1; D is unresolved. V was clipped by 4 bases and J by 6 bases, with 10 bases between them. Germline values: CDR1 LGHNA, CDR2 YSLEER. There are 13 residues in the CDR3. This CDR3 reads CASSLRTSNEQFF. The CDR3, as DNA: TGCGCCAGCAGCCTGCGGACGTCCAATGAGCAGTTCTTC.

The gene calls are TRBV7-8 and TRBJ2-7; 8 bases fit TRBD1. The CDR3 has 15 amino acids. CDR1 is SGHVS and CDR2 is FQNEAQ in the germline V gene. Unmatched junction bases numbered 9, after V lost 5 bases and J lost 3 bases. The CDR3 region has the DNA TGTGCCAGCAGCGACCCGGGACAGGCAAGCTACGAGCAGTACTTC. Translation gives CASSDPGQASYEQYF.

The gene calls are TRBV7-3 and TRBJ2-1, with D tentatively TRBD2 (5 bases). The CDR3 is 12 amino acids. Trimming took 5 bases from V and 10 from J, leaving 12 bases between them. CDR1 and CDR2 (germline): SGHTA, FQGTGA. The CDR3 sequence: CASSPPGGEQFF. The CDR3 nucleotides are TGTGCCAGCAGCCCCCCAGGCGGGGAGCAGTTCTTC.

The gene calls are TRBV29-1 and TRBJ2-7; 7 bases fit TRBD1. V was clipped by 5 bases and J by 6 bases; unmatched bases: 13. Germline lookup yields CDR1 SQVTM and CDR2 ANQGSEA. This CDR3 has 14 residues. The CDR3 DNA reads as TGCAGCGTTTTACAGGGGCTACTACCGGGCGAGCAGTACTTC. This translates into CSVLQGLLPGEQYF.

J is TRBJ1-6 and V is TRBV18; 7 bases match TRBD1. Looked up from germline, CDR1 is KGHSH and CDR2 is LQKENI. Trimming removed 6 bases from V and 3 bases from J; junction bases left unmatched: 14. The CDR3 loop spans 18 amino acids. CDR3 bases: TGTGCCAGCTCCCGTACCGTACAGGGGAGTTTCTATAATTCACCCCTCCACTTT. The encoded protein is CASSRTVQGSFYNSPLHF.

The chain links TRBV7-3 to TRBJ2-2; 9 positions agree with TRBD1. CDR3 size: 16 residues. The germline V gene has CDR1 SGHTA and CDR2 FQGTGA. Losses at the gene ends were 4 bases for V and 6 bases for J; bases not matched to a gene: 9. The CDR3 nucleotides are TGTGCCAGCAGCTCACAGGGGGCTAAGATGGCCGGGGAGCTGTTTTTT. Translation: CASSSQGAKMAGELFF. Based on the CDR3 plus reference TRBV7-3 and TRBJ2-2, the full variable domain is GAGVSQTPSNKVTEKGKYVELRCDPISGHTALYWYRQSLGQGPEFLIYFQGTGAADDSGLPNDRFFAVRPEGSVSTLKIQRTERGDSAVYLCASSSQGAKMAGELFFGEGSRLTVL.